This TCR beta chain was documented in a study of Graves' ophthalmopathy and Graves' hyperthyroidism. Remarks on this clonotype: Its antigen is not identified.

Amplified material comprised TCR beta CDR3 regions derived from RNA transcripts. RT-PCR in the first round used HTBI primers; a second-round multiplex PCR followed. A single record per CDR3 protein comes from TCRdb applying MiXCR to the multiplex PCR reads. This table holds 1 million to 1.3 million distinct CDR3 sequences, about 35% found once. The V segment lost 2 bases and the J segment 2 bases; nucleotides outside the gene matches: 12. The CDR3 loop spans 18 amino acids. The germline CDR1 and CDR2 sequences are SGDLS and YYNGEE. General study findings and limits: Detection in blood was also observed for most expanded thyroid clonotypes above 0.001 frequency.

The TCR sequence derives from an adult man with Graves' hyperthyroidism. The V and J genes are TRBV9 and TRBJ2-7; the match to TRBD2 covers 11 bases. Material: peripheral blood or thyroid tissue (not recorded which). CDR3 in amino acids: CASSVGQGTSGSAYEQYF. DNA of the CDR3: TGTGCCAGCAGCGTTGGACAGGGAACTAGCGGGAGTGCCTACGAGCAGTACTTC.